This TCR beta chain was identified during a study of blood T cell repertoires in COVID-19. For the study at large: PBMCs, B-cell-depleted T cells, or T cells provided the cDNA or gDNA that made up the material.

In assigning cohorts, the study relied on participant-reported clinical history. Trimming removed 5 bases from V and 4 bases from J; junction bases left unmatched: 7. The CDR3 spans 14 residues. CDR1 is SGHTA, CDR2 FQGNSA, per germline. The repertoire was sequenced with immunoSEQ multiplex PCR; TCRdb's copy has only in-frame clones and lacks some. In the table there are around 300,000 clones, approximately 86% of which are singletons. The sequence came from a woman aged 18 to 35 who had recovered from COVID-19. V usage is TRBV7-2 and J usage is TRBJ2-7; TRBD2 agrees at 8 bases. Source material: PBMCs or T cells enriched from blood (not recorded which). CDR3 sequence: CASSVGGTSYEQYF. The DNA of the CDR3 is TGTGCCAGCAGCGTTGGAGGGACTAGTTACGAGCAGTACTTC.